Shown below are 8 T cell receptor beta chains from a single sample sequenced in a study of blood T cells in healthy people across ages. With a J-beta primer mix and a sample-barcoded 5' primer, a second PCR ran about 7 to 11 cycles. Via MiXCR, TCRdb re-called the 5' RACE reads, giving one row per CDR3 protein. The repertoire holds about 1.4 million distinct CDR3 sequences, 45% to 70% seen once, with roughly 7% in the top ten. The specimen was blood. Receptor source: a man aged 18 to 29 in good health.

This clonotype was seen once. This chain joins TRBV7-2 and TRBJ2-2, with a weak D call TRBD1 (6 bases). CDR3 length equals 15 residues. With 1 base removed from V and 3 bases from J, the gap between germline ends came to 9 bases. Germline V lookup: CDR1 SGHTA, CDR2 FQGNSA. The CDR3 nucleotides are TGTGCCAGCAGCTTAGTCCCAGGGGACACCGGGGAGCTGTTTTTT. Amino acids: CASSLVPGDTGELFF.

This clonotype showed up just a few times. The V call is TRBV27, the J call TRBJ1-5; D is unresolved. The CDR3 runs to 16 residues. V was clipped by 1 base and J by 1 base, with 11 bases between them. Germline V gene sequence: CDR1 MNHEY, CDR2 SMNVEV (reference sequence). This CDR3 reads CASSLFWAGSNQPQHF. DNA for the CDR3: TGTGCCAGCAGTTTATTCTGGGCGGGCAGCAATCAGCCCCAGCATTTT.

The chain combines TRBV4-1 with TRBJ1-1; D remains ambiguous. The germline V and J ends were trimmed by 3 bases and 4 bases, with 12 bases remaining between them. From germline, CDR1 is MGHRA and CDR2 YSYEKL. The CDR3 extends over 14 amino acids. The CDR3: CASSQAYSVTEAFF. CDR3 in DNA: TGCGCCAGCAGCCAGGCCTACTCCGTCACTGAAGCTTTCTTT.

This clonotype was recorded at least ten times. The chain couples TRBV20-1 to TRBJ2-7; TRBD2 is a possible D gene (5 bases). This CDR3 spans 14 amino acids. V lost 4 bases to trimming and J lost 6 bases, with 19 bases between them. The V gene's germline CDR1 is DFQATT and CDR2 SNEGSKA (reference sequence). The CDR3 reads CSATAADGFREQYF. DNA for the CDR3: TGCAGTGCTACCGCAGCGGATGGTTTTCGCGAGCAGTACTTC.

The rearrangement uses TRBV12-3 or TRBV12-4 and TRBJ2-7; TRBD2 aligns across 10 bases. This CDR3 contains 16 residues. Trimming removed 3 bases from V and 0 bases from J; junction bases left unmatched: 5. The CDR3 DNA follows: TGTGCCAGCAGTTTCCTCCTAGCGGGGGACTCCTACGAGCAGTACTTC. It specifies CASSFLLAGDSYEQYF.

In regard to this clonotype: Its ends do not fully match the called genes, so a read error is possible. CDR3 nucleotides: TGCAGTGCTAGAGTGGGGGGGGCGAACTATGGCTACATCTTC. It translates to CSARVGGANYGYIF. The chain links TRBV20-1 to TRBJ1-2, with D tentatively TRBD1 (6 bases). The CDR3 loop spans 14 amino acids. Per the germline V gene, CDR1 is DFQATT and CDR2 is SNEGSKA (reference sequence).

The chain is built from TRBV7-9 and TRBJ2-3, with D uncertain. CDR1 and CDR2 (germline): SEHNR, FQNEAQ (reference sequence). V dropped 7 bases and J dropped 1 base, with 12 bases sitting between them. The CDR3 covers 14 residues. CDR3 in DNA: TGTGCCAGCACGCAAGTAGGAGGCACAGATACGCAGTATTTT. Its protein product is CASTQVGGTDTQYF.

The chain employs TRBV20-1 and TRBJ2-1; the D gene is possibly TRBD1 (5 bases). The length of the CDR3 is 15 residues. Germline CDR1 and CDR2: DFQATT and SNEGSKA (reference sequence). Trimming removed 0 bases at V and 2 bases at J, with 11 bases between. CDR3 nucleotide sequence: TGCAGTGCTAGAGAGGGGCGGAGCCCCTACAATGAGCAGTTCTTC. Residues: CSAREGRSPYNEQFF.